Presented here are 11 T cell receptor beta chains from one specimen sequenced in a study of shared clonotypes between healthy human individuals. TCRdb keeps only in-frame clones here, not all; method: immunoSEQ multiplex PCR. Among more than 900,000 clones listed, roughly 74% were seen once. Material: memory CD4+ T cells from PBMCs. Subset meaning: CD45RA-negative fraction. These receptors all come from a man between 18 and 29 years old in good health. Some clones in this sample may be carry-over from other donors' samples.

CDR3 nucleotides: TGCAGCGGGGGGTCTAATGAAAAACTGTTTTTT. Translating gives CSGGSNEKLFF. This chain links TRBV29-1 with TRBJ1-4; TRBD1 is a possible D gene (5 bases). V was shortened by 7 bases and J by 3 bases, with 6 bases between the two germline ends. The CDR3 is made up of 11 amino acids. CDR1 is SQVTM and CDR2 is ANQGSEA in the germline V gene.

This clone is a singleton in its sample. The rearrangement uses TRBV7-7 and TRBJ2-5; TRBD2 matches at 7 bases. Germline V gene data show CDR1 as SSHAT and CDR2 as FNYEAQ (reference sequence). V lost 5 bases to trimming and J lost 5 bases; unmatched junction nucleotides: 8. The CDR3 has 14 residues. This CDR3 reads CASSPSGPGETQYF. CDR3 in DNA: TGTGCCAGCAGCCCTAGCGGCCCCGGGGAGACCCAGTACTTC.

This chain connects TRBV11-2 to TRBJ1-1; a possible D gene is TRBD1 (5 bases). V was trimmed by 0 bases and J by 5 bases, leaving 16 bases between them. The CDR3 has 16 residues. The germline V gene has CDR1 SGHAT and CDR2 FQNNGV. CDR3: CASSLEFGARKTEAFF. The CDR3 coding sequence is TGTGCCAGCAGCTTAGAATTCGGGGCAAGGAAAACTGAAGCTTTCTTT.

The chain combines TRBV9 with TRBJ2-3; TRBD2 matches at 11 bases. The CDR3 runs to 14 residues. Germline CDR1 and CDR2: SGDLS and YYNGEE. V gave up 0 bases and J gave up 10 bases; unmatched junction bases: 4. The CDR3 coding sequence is TGTGCCAGCAGCGTAGTCCTAGCGGGAGGCCCGCAGTATTTT. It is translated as CASSVVLAGGPQYF.

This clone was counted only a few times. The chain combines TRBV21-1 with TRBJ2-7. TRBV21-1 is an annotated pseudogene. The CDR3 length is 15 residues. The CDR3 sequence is CATNANDGTRYEQYF. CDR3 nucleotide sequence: TGTGCCACCAACGCGAATGACGGGACCCGCTACGAGCAGTACTTC.

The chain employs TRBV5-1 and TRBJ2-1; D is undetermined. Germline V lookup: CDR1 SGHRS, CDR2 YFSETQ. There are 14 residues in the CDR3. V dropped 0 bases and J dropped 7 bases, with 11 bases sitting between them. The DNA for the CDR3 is TGCGCCAGCAGCTTGGGGGCGACGTTAAATGAGCAGTTCTTC. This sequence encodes CASSLGATLNEQFF.

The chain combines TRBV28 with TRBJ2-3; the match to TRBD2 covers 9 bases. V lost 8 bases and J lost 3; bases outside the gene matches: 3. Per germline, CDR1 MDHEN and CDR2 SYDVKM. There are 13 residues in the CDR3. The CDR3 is CASQAGGTDTQYF. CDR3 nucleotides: TGTGCCAGCCAAGCGGGAGGTACAGATACGCAGTATTTT. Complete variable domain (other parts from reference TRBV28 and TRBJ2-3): DVKVTQSSRYLVKRTGEKVFLECVQDMDHENMFWYRQDPGLGLRLIYFSYDVKMKEKGDIPEGYSVSREKKERFSLILESASTNQTSMYLCASQAGGTDTQYFGPGTRLTVL.

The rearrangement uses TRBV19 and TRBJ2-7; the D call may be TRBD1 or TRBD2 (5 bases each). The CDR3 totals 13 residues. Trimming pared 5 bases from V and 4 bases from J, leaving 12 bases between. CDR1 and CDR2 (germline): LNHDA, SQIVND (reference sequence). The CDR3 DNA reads TGTGCCAGTAGTTCGCAGGGAGCATACGAGCAGTACTTC. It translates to CASSSQGAYEQYF.

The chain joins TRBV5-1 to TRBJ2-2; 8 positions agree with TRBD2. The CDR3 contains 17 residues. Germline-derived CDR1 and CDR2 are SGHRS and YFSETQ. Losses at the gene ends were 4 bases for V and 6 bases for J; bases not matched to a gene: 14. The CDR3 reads CASSREGLRVGAGELFF. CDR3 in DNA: TGCGCCAGCAGCCGGGAGGGACTTAGAGTAGGCGCCGGGGAGCTGTTTTTT.

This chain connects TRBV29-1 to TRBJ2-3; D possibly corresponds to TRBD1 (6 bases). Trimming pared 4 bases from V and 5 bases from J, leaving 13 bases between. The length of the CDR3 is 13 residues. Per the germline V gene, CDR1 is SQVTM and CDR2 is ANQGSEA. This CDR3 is CSVATGQEDTQYF. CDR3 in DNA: TGCAGCGTTGCCACAGGGCAGGAAGATACGCAGTATTTT.

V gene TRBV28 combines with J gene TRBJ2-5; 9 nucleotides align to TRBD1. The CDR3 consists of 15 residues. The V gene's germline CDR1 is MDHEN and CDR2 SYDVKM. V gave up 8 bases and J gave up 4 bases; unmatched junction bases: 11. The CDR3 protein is CASLTRTGAGETQYF. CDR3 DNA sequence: TGTGCCAGCTTGACCCGGACAGGGGCGGGAGAGACCCAGTACTTC.